This TCR beta chain derives from a study of OX40 agonist ivuxolimab in advanced cancers. TCRdb keeps only in-frame clones here, not all; method: immunoSEQ multiplex PCR. Among roughly 62,000 clones listed, approximately 80% were seen once. This receptor was obtained from an adult with an advanced solid tumor such as melanoma, head and neck, liver or kidney cancer. The sequenced sample was CD4+ or CD8+ T cells sorted from blood, obtained in a trial of the OX40 agonist ivuxolimab.

The CDR3 nucleotides are TGTGCCAGCAGACCGACAGGGGTGACCTACGAGCAGTACTTC. This translates into CASRPTGVTYEQYF. The chain has TRBV5-6 and TRBJ2-7; 8 bases agree with TRBD1. CDR1 is SGHDT, CDR2 YYEEEE, per germline. The CDR3 contains 14 residues. J was trimmed by 2 bases and V by 5 bases; bases with no gene match: 6.